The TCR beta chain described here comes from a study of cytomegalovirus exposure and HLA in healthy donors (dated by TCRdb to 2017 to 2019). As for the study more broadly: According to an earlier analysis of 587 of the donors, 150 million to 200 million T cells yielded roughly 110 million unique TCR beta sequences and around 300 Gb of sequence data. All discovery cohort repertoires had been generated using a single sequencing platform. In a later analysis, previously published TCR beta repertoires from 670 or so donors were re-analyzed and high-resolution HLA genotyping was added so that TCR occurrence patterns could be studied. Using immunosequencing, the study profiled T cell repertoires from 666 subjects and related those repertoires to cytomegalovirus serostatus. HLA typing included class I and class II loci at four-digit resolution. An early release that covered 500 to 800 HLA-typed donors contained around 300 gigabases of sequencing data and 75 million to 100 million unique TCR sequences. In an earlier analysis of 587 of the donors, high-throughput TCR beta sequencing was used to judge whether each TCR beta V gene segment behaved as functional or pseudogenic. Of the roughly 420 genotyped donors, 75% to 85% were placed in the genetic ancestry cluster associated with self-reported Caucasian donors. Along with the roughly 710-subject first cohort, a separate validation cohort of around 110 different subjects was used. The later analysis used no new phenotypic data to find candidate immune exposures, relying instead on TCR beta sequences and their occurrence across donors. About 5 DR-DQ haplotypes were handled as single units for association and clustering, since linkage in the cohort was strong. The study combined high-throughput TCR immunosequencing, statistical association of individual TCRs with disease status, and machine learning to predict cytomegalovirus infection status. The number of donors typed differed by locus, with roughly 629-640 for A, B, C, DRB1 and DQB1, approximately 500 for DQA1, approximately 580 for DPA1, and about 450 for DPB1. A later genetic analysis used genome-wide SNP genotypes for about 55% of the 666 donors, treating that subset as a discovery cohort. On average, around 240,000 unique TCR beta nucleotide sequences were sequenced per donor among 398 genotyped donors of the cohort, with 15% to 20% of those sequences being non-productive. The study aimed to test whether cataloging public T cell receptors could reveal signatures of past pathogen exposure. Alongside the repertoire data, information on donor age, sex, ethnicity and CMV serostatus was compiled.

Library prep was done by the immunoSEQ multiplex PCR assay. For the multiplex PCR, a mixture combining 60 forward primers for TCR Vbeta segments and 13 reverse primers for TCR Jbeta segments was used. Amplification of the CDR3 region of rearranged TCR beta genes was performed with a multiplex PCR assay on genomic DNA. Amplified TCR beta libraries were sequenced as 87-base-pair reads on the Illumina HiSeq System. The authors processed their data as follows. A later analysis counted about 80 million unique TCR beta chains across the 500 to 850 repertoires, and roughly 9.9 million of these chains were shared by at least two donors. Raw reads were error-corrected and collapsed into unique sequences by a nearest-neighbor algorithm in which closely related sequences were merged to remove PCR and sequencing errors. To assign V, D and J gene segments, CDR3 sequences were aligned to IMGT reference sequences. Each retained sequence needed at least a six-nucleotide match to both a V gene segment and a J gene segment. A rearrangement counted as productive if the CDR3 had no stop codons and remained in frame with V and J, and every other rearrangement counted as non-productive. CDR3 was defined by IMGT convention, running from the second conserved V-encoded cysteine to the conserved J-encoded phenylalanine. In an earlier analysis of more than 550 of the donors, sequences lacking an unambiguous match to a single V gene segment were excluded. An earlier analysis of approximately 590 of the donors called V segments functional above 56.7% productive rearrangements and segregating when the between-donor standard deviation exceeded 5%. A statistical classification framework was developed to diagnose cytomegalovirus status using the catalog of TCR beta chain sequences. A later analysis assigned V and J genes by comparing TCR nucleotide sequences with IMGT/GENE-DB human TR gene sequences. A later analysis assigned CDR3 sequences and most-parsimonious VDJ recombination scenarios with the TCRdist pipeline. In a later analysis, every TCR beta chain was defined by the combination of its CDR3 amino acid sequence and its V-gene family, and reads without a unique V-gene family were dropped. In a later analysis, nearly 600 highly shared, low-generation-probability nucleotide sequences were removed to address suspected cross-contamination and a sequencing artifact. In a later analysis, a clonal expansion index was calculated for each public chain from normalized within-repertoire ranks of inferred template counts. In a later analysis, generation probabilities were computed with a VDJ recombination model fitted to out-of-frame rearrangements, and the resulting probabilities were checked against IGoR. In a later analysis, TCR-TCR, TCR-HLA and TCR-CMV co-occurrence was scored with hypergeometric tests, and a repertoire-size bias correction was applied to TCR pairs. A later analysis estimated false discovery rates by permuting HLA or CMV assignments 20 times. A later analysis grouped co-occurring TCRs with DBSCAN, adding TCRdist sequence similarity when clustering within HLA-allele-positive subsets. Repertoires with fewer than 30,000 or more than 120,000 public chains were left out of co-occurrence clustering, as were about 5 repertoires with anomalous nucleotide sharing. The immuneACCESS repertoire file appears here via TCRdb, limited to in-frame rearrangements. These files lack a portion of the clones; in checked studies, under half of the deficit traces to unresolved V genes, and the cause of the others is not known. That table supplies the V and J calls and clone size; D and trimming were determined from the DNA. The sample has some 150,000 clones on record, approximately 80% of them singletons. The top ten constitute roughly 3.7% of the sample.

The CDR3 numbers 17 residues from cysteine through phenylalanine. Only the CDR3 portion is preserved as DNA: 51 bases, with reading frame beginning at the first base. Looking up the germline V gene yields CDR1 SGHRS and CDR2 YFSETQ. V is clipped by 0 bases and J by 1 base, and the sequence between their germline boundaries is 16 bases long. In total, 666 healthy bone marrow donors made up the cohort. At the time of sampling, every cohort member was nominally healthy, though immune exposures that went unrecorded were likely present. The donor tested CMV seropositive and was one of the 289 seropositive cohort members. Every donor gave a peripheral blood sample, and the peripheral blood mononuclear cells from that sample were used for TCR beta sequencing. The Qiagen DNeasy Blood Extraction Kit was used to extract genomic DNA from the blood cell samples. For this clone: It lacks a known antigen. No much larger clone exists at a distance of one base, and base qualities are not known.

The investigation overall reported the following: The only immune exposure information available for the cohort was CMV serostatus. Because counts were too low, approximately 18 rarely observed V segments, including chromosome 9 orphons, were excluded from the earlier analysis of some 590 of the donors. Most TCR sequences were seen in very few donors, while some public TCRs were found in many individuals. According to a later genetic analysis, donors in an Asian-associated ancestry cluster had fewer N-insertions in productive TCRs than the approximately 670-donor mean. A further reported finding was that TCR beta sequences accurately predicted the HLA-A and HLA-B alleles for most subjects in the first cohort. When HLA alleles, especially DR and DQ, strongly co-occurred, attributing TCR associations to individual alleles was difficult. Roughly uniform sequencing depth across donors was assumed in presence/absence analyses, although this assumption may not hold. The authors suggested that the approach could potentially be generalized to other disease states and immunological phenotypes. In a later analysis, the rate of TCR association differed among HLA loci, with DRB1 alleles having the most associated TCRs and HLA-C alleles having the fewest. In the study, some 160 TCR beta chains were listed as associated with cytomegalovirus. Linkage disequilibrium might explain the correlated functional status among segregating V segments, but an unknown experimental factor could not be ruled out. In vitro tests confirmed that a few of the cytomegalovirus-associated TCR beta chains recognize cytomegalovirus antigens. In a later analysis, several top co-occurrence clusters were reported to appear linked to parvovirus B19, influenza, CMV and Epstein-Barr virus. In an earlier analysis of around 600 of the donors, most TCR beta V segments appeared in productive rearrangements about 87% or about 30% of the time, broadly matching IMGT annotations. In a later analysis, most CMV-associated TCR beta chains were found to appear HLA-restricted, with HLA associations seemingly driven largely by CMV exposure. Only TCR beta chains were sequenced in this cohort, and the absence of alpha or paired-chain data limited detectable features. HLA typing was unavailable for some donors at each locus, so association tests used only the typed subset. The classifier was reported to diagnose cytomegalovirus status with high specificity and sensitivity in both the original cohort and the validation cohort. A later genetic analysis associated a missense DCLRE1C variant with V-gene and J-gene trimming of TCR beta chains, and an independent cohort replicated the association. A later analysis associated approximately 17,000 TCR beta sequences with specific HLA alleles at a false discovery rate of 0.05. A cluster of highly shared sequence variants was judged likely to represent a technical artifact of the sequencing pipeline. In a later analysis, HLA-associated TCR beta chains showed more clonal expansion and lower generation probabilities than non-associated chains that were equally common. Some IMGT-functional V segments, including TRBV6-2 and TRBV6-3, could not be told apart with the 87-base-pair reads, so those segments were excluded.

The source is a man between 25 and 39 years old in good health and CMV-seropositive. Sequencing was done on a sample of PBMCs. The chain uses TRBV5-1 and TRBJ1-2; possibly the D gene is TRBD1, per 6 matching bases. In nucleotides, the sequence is TGCGCCAGCAGCTTGGCGGGAGGCCAGGGGCGTAACTATGGCTACACCTTC. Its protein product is CASSLAGGQGRNYGYTF.